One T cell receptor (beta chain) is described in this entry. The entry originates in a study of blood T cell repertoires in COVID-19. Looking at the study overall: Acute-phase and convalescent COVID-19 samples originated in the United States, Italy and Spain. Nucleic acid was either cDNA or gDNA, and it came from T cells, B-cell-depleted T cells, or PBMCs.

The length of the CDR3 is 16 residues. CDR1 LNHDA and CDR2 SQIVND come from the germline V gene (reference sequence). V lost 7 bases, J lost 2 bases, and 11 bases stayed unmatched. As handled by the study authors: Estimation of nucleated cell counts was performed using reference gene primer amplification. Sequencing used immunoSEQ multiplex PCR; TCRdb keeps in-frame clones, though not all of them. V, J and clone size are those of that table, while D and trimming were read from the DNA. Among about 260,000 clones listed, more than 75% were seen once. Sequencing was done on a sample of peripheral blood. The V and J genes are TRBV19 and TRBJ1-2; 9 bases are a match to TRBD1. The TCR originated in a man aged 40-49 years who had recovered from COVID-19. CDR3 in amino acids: CASIVTPQGANYGYTF. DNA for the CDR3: TGTGCCAGTATCGTGACTCCACAGGGGGCCAACTATGGCTACACCTTC.